The 14 T cell receptor beta chains presented below share a single source sample, sequenced in a study of cytomegalovirus exposure and HLA in healthy donors. The primer mix had 60 Vbeta and 13 Jbeta primers. Data came from immunoSEQ multiplex PCR; TCRdb stores just in-frame clones and leaves some out. The profile shows fewer than 200,000 clones, almost 80% of them singletons. The sample comprised PBMCs. Source of these receptors: a woman in her forties or fifties in good health and CMV-seropositive.

The chain carries TRBV7-3 and TRBJ1-1; TRBD1 matches 7 bases. Looked up from germline, CDR1 is SGHTA and CDR2 is FQGTGA. The CDR3 sequence is 12 residues long. V shed 4 bases, J shed 9 bases, and the junction held 5 bases outside the gene matches. The CDR3 here is CASSSAGGKAFF. In DNA, the CDR3 is TGTGCCAGCAGCTCAGCAGGGGGTAAAGCTTTCTTT.

CDR3 DNA sequence: TGTGCCAGTAGTATGGTGAGGGGGATTGGCAATCAGCCCCAGCATTTT. This gives the protein CASSMVRGIGNQPQHF. The chain is built from TRBV19 and TRBJ1-5, with TRBD1 as a possible D gene (6 bases). The CDR3 is made up of 16 amino acids. Germline V gene data show CDR1 as LNHDA and CDR2 as SQIVND (reference sequence). Trimming shortened V by 3 bases and J by 2 bases, and 14 bases separated the two germline ends.

The table lists this clone with a few counts. The chain recombines TRBV9 with TRBJ1-1; no clear D gene. Trimming cost V 0 bases and J 7 bases, with 7 bases left between them. Looked up from germline, CDR1 is SGDLS and CDR2 is YYNGEE. The CDR3 extends over 12 amino acids. Here the CDR3 reads CASSVGAGEAFF. CDR3 DNA sequence: TGTGCCAGCAGCGTAGGGGCGGGTGAAGCTTTCTTT.

The rearrangement joins TRBV2 to TRBJ1-5; TRBD1 matches at 9 bases. The CDR3 is 14 residues long. V dropped 5 bases and J dropped 5; count of bases not matched to a gene: 4. Germline V lookup: CDR1 SNHLY, CDR2 FYNNEI. The DNA for the CDR3 is TGTGCCAGCAGTCCGACAGGGGGAGATCAGCCCCAGCATTTT. As protein: CASSPTGGDQPQHF. The full variable domain, with the rest looked up from reference TRBV2 and TRBJ1-5, is EPEVTQTPSHQVTQMGQEVILRCVPISNHLYFYWYRQILGQKVEFLVSFYNNEISEKSEIFDDQFSVERPDGSNFTLKIRSTKLEDSAMYFCASSPTGGDQPQHFGDGTRLSIL.

The rearrangement joins TRBV6-6 to TRBJ1-1; TRBD1 is a possible D gene (5 bases). This CDR3 contains 16 residues. Germline-derived CDR1 and CDR2 are MNHNY and SVGAGI (reference sequence). V lost 2 bases, J lost 6 bases, and 19 bases lay in between. The CDR3, as DNA: TGTGCCAGCAGTTACCCACCCACCCAGGGTCCTGCTGAAGCTTTCTTT. Encoded protein: CASSYPPTQGPAEAFF.

This clone was counted once. The chain has TRBV29-1 and TRBJ2-7, with a weak D call TRBD1 (6 bases). CDR1 is SQVTM and CDR2 is ANQGSEA in the germline V gene. The CDR3 length is 19 residues. V lost 4 bases and J lost 0, with 28 bases in between. The CDR3 DNA sequence: TGCAGCGTTGGCCTCTTGACAGGATCCCAGGAGTTTCCCTCCTACGAGCAGTACTTC. Its protein product is CSVGLLTGSQEFPSYEQYF.

This sequence joins TRBV7-2 and TRBJ2-3; 8 nucleotides agree with TRBD1. V gave up 6 bases and J gave up 3 bases; unmatched junction bases: 11. CDR3 length: 16 residues. Germline V lookup: CDR1 SGHTA, CDR2 FQGNSA. Here the CDR3 DNA reads TGTGCCAGCAGTCCACAGGGGGGTGGTTTTACAGATACGCAGTATTTT. The encoded protein is CASSPQGGGFTDTQYF.

This sequence joins TRBV7-9 and TRBJ1-6; 9 nucleotides align to TRBD1. V was clipped by 5 bases and J by 10 bases; unmatched bases: 12. The CDR3 totals 16 residues. Germline lookup yields CDR1 SEHNR and CDR2 FQNEAQ (reference sequence). The DNA for the CDR3 is TGTGCCAGCAGCCTCCTGGGACAGGGCGCCAGCTCACCCCTCCACTTT. Amino acid sequence: CASSLLGQGASSPLHF.

The chain couples TRBV2 to TRBJ2-7, with TRBD1 matching 7 bases. The CDR3 spans 13 residues. V lost 7 bases to trimming and J lost 2 bases; unmatched junction nucleotides: 5. Germline V lookup: CDR1 SNHLY, CDR2 FYNNEI. Written as DNA, the CDR3 is TGTGCCAGCAAGGGGGCGACCCCCTACGAGCAGTACTTC. Encoded protein: CASKGATPYEQYF.

This chain links TRBV14 with TRBJ1-4, with TRBD1 matching over 7 bases. The CDR3 extends over 15 amino acids. Germline lookup yields CDR1 SGHDN and CDR2 FVKESK. Trimming removed 2 bases from V and 2 bases from J; junction bases left unmatched: 2. CDR3 sequence reads: CASSQLQGTNEKLFF. CDR3 nucleotides: TGTGCCAGCAGCCAATTACAGGGGACTAATGAAAAACTGTTTTTT.

The chain employs TRBV2 and TRBJ2-7; the match to TRBD1 covers 7 bases. The CDR3 runs to 13 residues. V lost 4 bases, J lost 4 bases, and 4 bases stayed unmatched. Per the germline V gene, CDR1 is SNHLY and CDR2 is FYNNEI. The CDR3, as DNA: TGTGCCAGCAGTGGGGGCAGGGGGTACGAGCAGTACTTC. This sequence encodes CASSGGRGYEQYF.

This chain connects TRBV10-2 to TRBJ1-5; D not resolved. Germline lookup yields CDR1 WSHSY and CDR2 SAAADI. The CDR3 length is 13 residues. V was cut by 8 bases and J by 3 bases, with 11 bases left in between. The CDR3, as DNA: TGCGCCAGCTCCCGACTCCCCAATCAGCCCCAGCATTTT. It encodes CASSRLPNQPQHF.

The chain has TRBV6-5 and TRBJ1-1; D may be TRBD1 (6 bases). Trimming took off 6 bases at V and 9 bases at J, with 14 bases between the two ends. The CDR3 has 12 residues. From germline, CDR1 is MNHEY and CDR2 SVGAGI. The CDR3 loop is CASSRDTSKAFF. CDR3 in DNA: TGTGCCAGCAGCAGGGACACCTCAAAAGCTTTCTTT.

This chain connects TRBV6-5 to TRBJ1-1; a weak D match, TRBD1 (5 bases). The CDR3 has 14 residues. Germline values: CDR1 MNHEY, CDR2 SVGAGI. V was pared by 2 bases and J by 0 bases, with 7 bases between. CDR3 sequence: CASSYGGLNTEAFF. The CDR3 DNA follows: TGTGCCAGCAGTTACGGGGGGTTGAACACTGAAGCTTTCTTT.